Below, one T cell receptor (beta chain) is given with its context. The entry originates in a study of blood T cell repertoires in COVID-19. Looking at the study overall: T cells, B-cell-depleted T cells, or PBMCs provided the cDNA or gDNA that served as material.

The study drew participants aged about 18 to 95 years from 24 US areas. Clinical history as reported by participants underpinned cohort assignment. Cohort 3 recovered donors had two negative PCRs, clearance, or symptom resolution. Trimming removed 5 bases from V and 5 bases from J; junction bases left unmatched: 3. Germline V gene data show CDR1 as MNHEY and CDR2 as SMNVEV (reference sequence). CDR3 length: 13 residues. The repertoire was sequenced with immunoSEQ multiplex PCR; TCRdb's copy has only in-frame clones and lacks some. The table has a few hundred thousand clones, 85% to 90% seen once. The rearrangement joins TRBV27 to TRBJ1-5; 7 bases agree with TRBD1. The source is a woman aged 25 to 39 who had recovered from COVID-19. The specimen sequenced was PBMCs or T cells enriched from blood (not recorded which). As DNA, the CDR3 is TGTGCCAGCAGTGACACAGGGGATCAGCCCCAGCATTTT. It yields the protein CASSDTGDQPQHF.